The present T cell receptor beta chain was sequenced within a study of T-cell reconstitution after alpha-beta-depleted transplantation in children. The CDR3 contains 14 residues. Trimming at V came to 3 bases and at J to 2 bases, leaving 3 bases not matched to a gene. The germline V gene encodes CDR1 DFQATT and CDR2 SNEGSKA (reference sequence). In its sample, this clonotype was seen many times. TCRbeta library construction was performed incorporating unique molecular identifiers. One entry per CDR3 protein, called by TCRdb with MiXCR from the PCR reads. The table lists around 600,000 distinct CDR3 sequences, 16% of them singletons.

This chain links TRBV20-1 with TRBJ2-7, with 11 positions matching TRBD2. The input for sequencing was PBMCs from the stem cell graft donor, taken from the stem cell graft. This TCR was sampled from a human donor who donated a stem cell graft to a child with acute myeloid leukemia. DNA of the CDR3: TGCAGTGCTAGCGGTAGCGGGGGGGCCTACGAGCAGTACGTC. It yields the protein CSASGSGGAYEQYV.